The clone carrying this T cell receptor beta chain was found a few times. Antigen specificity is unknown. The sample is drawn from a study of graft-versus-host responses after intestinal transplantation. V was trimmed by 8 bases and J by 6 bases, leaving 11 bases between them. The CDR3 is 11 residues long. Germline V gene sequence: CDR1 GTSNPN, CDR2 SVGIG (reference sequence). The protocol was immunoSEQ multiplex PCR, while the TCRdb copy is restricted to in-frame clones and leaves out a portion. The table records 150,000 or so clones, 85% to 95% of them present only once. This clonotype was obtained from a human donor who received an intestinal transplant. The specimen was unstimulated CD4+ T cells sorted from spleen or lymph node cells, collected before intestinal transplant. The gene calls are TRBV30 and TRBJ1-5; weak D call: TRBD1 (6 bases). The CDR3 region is CAAGDGQPQHF. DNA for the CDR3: TGTGCCGCAGGGGACGGTCAGCCCCAGCATTTT.